Listed below are T cell receptor beta chains from one sample, sequenced in a study of T-cell memory formation after mild COVID-19. MiXCR was run by TCRdb on the 5' RACE reads, yielding one entry per CDR3 protein. The sample records around 390,000 distinct CDR3 sequences, about 16% being singletons. The sequencing input was PBMCs or a T cell subset sorted from them (not recorded which). These receptors were taken from a man aged 18-30 years who had mild COVID-19 (a few samples of this study predate the infection). Cell type and time point are not known. The CDR3 runs from the conserved cysteine through the conserved F or W. A D gene is named only where the DNA matches it firmly. The listing skips clone size in some rows; elsewhere it reads once, few, many or a size class.

j_gene: TRBJ1-1
d_gene: -
v_gene: TRBV6-5
abundance: -
CDR3nt: TGTGCCAGCACCGACTTGAACACTGAAGCTTTCTTT
CDR3aa: CASTDLNTEAFF

j_gene: TRBJ1-5
d_gene: TRBD1
v_gene: TRBV7-2
abundance: many
CDR3nt: TGTGCCAGCAGCCTCGAGGGGGCGAGGCGGCCCCAGCATTTT
CDR3aa: CASSLEGARRPQHF

j_gene: TRBJ1-1
d_gene: -
v_gene: TRBV7-2
abundance: few
CDR3nt: TGTGCCAGCAGCCTGATCGGGGTGAACACTGAAGCTTTCTTT
CDR3aa: CASSLIGVNTEAFF

j_gene: TRBJ1-1
d_gene: -
v_gene: TRBV4-1
abundance: few
CDR3nt: TGCGCCAGCAGCCAAGTTCGAGATGTGAACACTGAAGCTTTCTTT
CDR3aa: CASSQVRDVNTEAFF

j_gene: TRBJ2-3
d_gene: TRBD2
v_gene: TRBV7-8
abundance: many
CDR3nt: TGTGCCAGCAGCTTACTGGCGGGGGGAGCAGATACGCAGTATTTT
CDR3aa: CASSLLAGGADTQYF

j_gene: TRBJ2-2
d_gene: -
v_gene: TRBV12-3/TRBV12-4
abundance: -
CDR3nt: TGTGCCAGCATACAGAACACCGGGGAGCTGTTTTTT
CDR3aa: CASIQNTGELFF

j_gene: TRBJ1-2
d_gene: -
v_gene: TRBV4-1
abundance: few
CDR3nt: TGCGCCAGCAGCCCACGAAACTCCCGGAAAGGCTACACCTTC
CDR3aa: CASSPRNSRKGYTF

j_gene: TRBJ2-1
d_gene: TRBD1
v_gene: TRBV24-1
abundance: few
CDR3nt: TGTGCCACCAGTTCCGAGACAGGGGGCAGGGATGAGCAGTTCTTC
CDR3aa: CATSSETGGRDEQFF

j_gene: TRBJ2-1
d_gene: -
v_gene: TRBV5-1
abundance: few
CDR3nt: TGCGCCAGCCGACCAGGGGAAGGGTGGTTCCATGAGCAGTTCTTC
CDR3aa: CASRPGEGWFHEQFF

j_gene: TRBJ2-6
d_gene: TRBD1
v_gene: TRBV10-3
abundance: few
CDR3nt: TGTGCCATCAGTGAGAGAGGACAGGGGGGCCTCTCTGGGGCCAACGTCCTGACTTTC
CDR3aa: CAISERGQGGLSGANVLTF

j_gene: TRBJ2-1
d_gene: TRBD2
v_gene: TRBV7-2
abundance: few
CDR3nt: TGTGCCAGCAGCTTCCAAGCGGGGGGGCAGGAGCAGTTCTTC
CDR3aa: CASSFQAGGQEQFF

j_gene: TRBJ2-4
d_gene: -
v_gene: TRBV12-3/TRBV12-4
abundance: -
CDR3nt: TGTGCCAGCAGTTTTGAGGGGTTTGGCATTCAGTACTTC
CDR3aa: CASSFEGFGIQYF

j_gene: TRBJ1-4
d_gene: -
v_gene: TRBV12-3/TRBV12-4
abundance: -
CDR3nt: TGTGCCAGCAGTTTACAAGGGTTTAGCGAAAAACTGTTTTTT
CDR3aa: CASSLQGFSEKLFF

j_gene: TRBJ1-3
d_gene: -
v_gene: TRBV3-1
abundance: -
CDR3nt: TGTGCCAGCAGCCAAGGGCGCGAGGCCAGCTCTGGAAACACCATATATTTT
CDR3aa: CASSQGREASSGNTIYF

j_gene: TRBJ1-2
d_gene: -
v_gene: TRBV7-2
abundance: many
CDR3nt: TGTGCCAGCAGCTTAGGGGCAGGAGAGGGCTATGGCTACACCTTC
CDR3aa: CASSLGAGEGYGYTF